This TCR beta chain emerged from a study of shared clonotypes between healthy human individuals. Repertoires were generated with immunoSEQ multiplex PCR, while TCRdb's copy carries only in-frame clones and drops some. This table holds roughly 2.5 million clones, approximately 90% found once. V shed 11 bases, J shed 3 bases, and the junction held 4 bases outside the gene matches. Germline lookup yields CDR1 MNHNS and CDR2 SASEGT. The CDR3 sequence is 12 residues long. This chain links TRBV6-1 with TRBJ1-3; 7 positions agree with TRBD1. The source of this sequence is a man between 18 and 35 years old in good health. What was sequenced was naive CD4+ T cells sorted from blood. Subset of the sample: CD45RA+ positively selected. The CDR3 spells CAAQGGGNTIYF. In DNA, the CDR3 is TGTGCCGCTCAGGGGGGTGGAAACACCATATATTTT.